This TCR beta chain originates from a study of beta chain features in type 1 diabetes. Study-wide findings and caveats: In all four CD4+ subsets, TCRB CDR3 length was significantly, moderately reduced in type 1 diabetes.

Expressed TCRB transcripts got sequenced, as all isolated RNA was reverse transcribed. Assay: immunoSEQ multiplex PCR; the TCRdb copy retains only in-frame clones and omits some. The sample holds almost 350,000 clones, approximately 9.7% seen once. V lost 4 bases, J lost 5 bases, and 8 bases stayed unmatched. The germline V gene has CDR1 SGHRS and CDR2 YFSETQ. This CDR3 is built from 14 residues. About this clone: Its target is unknown.

The TCR originated in a man aged 25 to 45 with type 1 diabetes. V usage is TRBV5-1 and J usage is TRBJ1-1; 7 nucleotides match TRBD1. Specimen: central memory CD4+ T cells from blood. CDR3 sequence reads: CASSPGTEGTEAFF. The DNA for the CDR3 is TGCGCCAGCAGCCCGGGGACAGAGGGGACTGAAGCTTTCTTT.